This entry lists 9 T cell receptor beta chains sequenced from one sample in a study of human T cells and chemical hapten exposure. Time point noted: patch test 2, 6 weeks after DPC sensitization. The treatment is: therapeutic diphenylcyclopropenone sensitization with weekly scalp DPC. From the RACE reads, TCRdb called clonotypes with MiXCR, one entry per CDR3 protein. This repertoire shows about 70,000 distinct CDR3 sequences, 8.5% found once; its top ten account for about 3%. The sequenced sample was whole blood, obtained in connection with sensitization to the hapten diphenylcyclopropenone (DPC). The receptors originated from a woman between 50 and 59 years old with alopecia areata. Some clones in this sample may be carry-over from other donors' samples.

The chain combines TRBV2 with TRBJ2-3; the match to TRBD1 covers 8 bases. V was clipped by 6 bases and J by 2 bases; unmatched bases: 10. CDR3 length: 16 amino acids. Looked up from germline, CDR1 is SNHLY and CDR2 is FYNNEI. DNA of the CDR3: TGTGCCAGCAGGGACCCAGGGGGCGTCCCCACAGATACGCAGTATTTT. Translated, it gives CASRDPGGVPTDTQYF.

The CDR3 DNA follows: TGTGCCAGCAGCTTGTATTCGTCGGGGGAAGAGACCCAGTACTTC. Translation: CASSLYSSGEETQYF. This chain links TRBV5-5 with TRBJ2-5, with a weak D call TRBD2 (6 bases). This CDR3 region has 15 residues. V lost 1 base to trimming and J lost 3 bases, with 13 bases between them. Germline V gives CDR1 SGHKS, CDR2 YYEKEE (reference sequence).

This clonotype was detected ten times or more. The CDR3 DNA reads as TGTGCCAGCAGCGAACTTCCCTGGGATGGCTACACCTTC. The encoded protein is CASSELPWDGYTF. This chain connects TRBV7-9 to TRBJ1-2, with no clear D. This CDR3 has 13 residues. V was cut by 5 bases and J by 6 bases, with 13 bases left in between. The germline V gene has CDR1 SEHNR and CDR2 FQNEAQ (reference sequence).

This clonotype was seen ten or more times. The rearrangement uses TRBV29-1 and TRBJ1-5; TRBD1 might be the D (5 bases). The V end lost 4 bases, the J end lost 6 bases, and 13 bases lay between the germline ends. The germline CDR1 and CDR2 sequences are SQVTM and ANQGSEA. The CDR3 has 13 amino acids. The CDR3 sequence is CSVGRGVGQPQHF. In nucleotides, the CDR3 is TGCAGCGTTGGACGGGGGGTCGGTCAGCCCCAGCATTTT.

This clonotype was seen repeatedly, ten times or more. V usage is TRBV7-2 and J usage is TRBJ2-1, with TRBD2 identical over 9 bases. With V trimmed by 6 bases and J by 6 bases, 12 bases remained unmatched. The V gene's germline CDR1 is SGHTA and CDR2 FQGNSA. The CDR3 has 16 residues. CDR3 sequence (DNA): TGTGCCAGCAGGCGTTCCCTCGCGGGGGGGTCCAATGAGCAGTTCTTC. Its translation is CASRRSLAGGSNEQFF. The whole variable domain, filled in from reference TRBV7-2 and TRBJ2-1, reads GAGVSQSPSNKVTEKGKDVELRCDPISGHTALYWYRQSLGQGLEFLIYFQGNSAPDKSGLPSDRFSAERTGGSVSTLTIQRTQQEDSAVYLCASRRSLAGGSNEQFFGPGTRLTVL.

The DNA for the CDR3 is TGTGCCAGCAGCTCGACTAGTTTTAATACCAAAAACATTCAGTACTTC. As protein: CASSSTSFNTKNIQYF. This chain joins TRBV27 and TRBJ2-4; a possible D gene is TRBD2 (6 bases). The germline V and J ends were trimmed by 6 bases and 2 bases, with 17 bases remaining between them. Germline V gives CDR1 MNHEY, CDR2 SMNVEV (reference sequence). The CDR3 has 16 amino acids.

V gene TRBV7-2 combines with J gene TRBJ2-2, with 7 bases aligning to TRBD1. The germline CDR1 and CDR2 sequences are SGHTA and FQGNSA. This CDR3 is built from 15 residues. Trimming removed 4 bases from V and 3 bases from J; junction bases left unmatched: 5. CDR3 sequence (DNA): TGTGCCAGCAGCTCCCGGACAGGCGACACCGGGGAGCTGTTTTTT. It translates to CASSSRTGDTGELFF.

In its sample, this clonotype was seen many times. The rearrangement links TRBV28 to TRBJ1-1; the D gene is possibly TRBD1 (6 bases). Germline V gene lookup returns CDR1 MDHEN and CDR2 SYDVKM. The V and J ends lost 6 bases and 1 base respectively, with 18 bases between them. CDR3 length: 16 residues. The CDR3 reads CASRGRSGHSNTEAFF. The CDR3 DNA follows: TGTGCCAGCAGGGGTCGGTCGGGACATTCGAACACTGAAGCTTTCTTT.

This clonotype was observed many times. This sequence joins TRBV12-3 or TRBV12-4 and TRBJ2-1; 8 bases align to TRBD2. Unmatched junction bases numbered 14, after V lost 2 bases and J lost 8 bases. This CDR3 region has 17 residues. This CDR3 is CASSLKGPGRAGDEQFF. The CDR3 nucleotides are TGTGCCAGCAGTTTAAAGGGTCCCGGGAGGGCCGGGGATGAGCAGTTCTTC.